A single sample is the source of the 19 T cell receptor beta chains below, sequenced in a study of T cells in Graves' hyperthyroidism and ophthalmopathy. It was RNA transcripts that yielded the amplified TCR beta CDR3 regions. HTBI primers drove first-round RT-PCR of the TCR CDR3. TCRdb ran MiXCR on the multiplex PCR reads and lists one entry per CDR3 protein. The sample carries about 420,000 distinct CDR3 sequences, roughly 15% recorded once. The sample was blood. Every receptor here comes from a woman aged 18 to 35 with Graves' hyperthyroidism.

This clonotype turned up a few times. The chain recombines TRBV4-2 with TRBJ2-7; 10 bases fit TRBD2. Germline V CDR1 and CDR2: LGHNA, YNFKEQ. There are 19 residues in the CDR3. Losses at the gene ends were 0 bases for V and 3 bases for J; bases not matched to a gene: 14. CDR3 residues: CASSQDPTSGRGADYEQYF. CDR3 DNA sequence: TGTGCCAGCAGCCAAGACCCGACTAGCGGGCGGGGAGCTGACTACGAGCAGTACTTC.

This clonotype has a count of ten or more. The gene calls are TRBV7-9 and TRBJ2-1, with 10 bases lining up with TRBD2. The ends lost 5 bases at V and 3 bases at J; junction bases unmatched: 4. The length of the CDR3 is 15 residues. Germline CDR1 and CDR2: SEHNR and FQNEAQ (reference sequence). Here the CDR3 DNA reads TGTGCCAGCAGCCTCGGACTAGCGGTCTACAATGAGCAGTTCTTC. It is translated as CASSLGLAVYNEQFF.

This clonotype was counted a few times. V gene TRBV5-6 combines with J gene TRBJ2-1; no clear D. The CDR3 totals 13 residues. The germline CDR1 and CDR2 sequences are SGHDT and YYEEEE. The V and J ends lost 7 bases and 3 bases respectively, with 11 bases between them. The chain's CDR3 is CASLSASYNEQFF. CDR3 bases: TGTGCCAGCCTCAGCGCGAGCTACAATGAGCAGTTCTTC.

This clonotype has a single count. A read error is possible here, since a much larger clone lies one base away. V usage is TRBV20-1 and J usage is TRBJ2-3; TRBD2 matches at 9 bases. The ends lost 4 bases at V and 6 bases at J; junction bases unmatched: 8. This CDR3 spans 14 amino acids. Germline CDR1 DFQATT, CDR2 SNEGSKA (reference sequence). This chain's CDR3 is CSAKREDRGDTQYF. The CDR3 nucleotides read TGCAGTGCTAAGCGGGAGGACCGCGGGGATACGCAGTATTTT.

About this clonotype: This may arise from a read error, as a much more abundant clone is one base away. It is likely a read error, because the conserved phenylalanine at the end of the CDR3 is missing. The chain combines TRBV6-1 with TRBJ1-1; D remains unclear. The length of the CDR3 is 15 residues. The V gene's germline CDR1 is MNHNS and CDR2 SASEGT. Trimming removed 5 bases from V and 2 bases from J, with 15 bases in between. The CDR3 nucleotides are TGTGCCAGCAGTCCAGATCGACACTTAAACACTGAAGCTTTCCTT. It encodes CASSPDRHLNTEAFL.

This clonotype was seen at least ten times. The CDR3 region is CASSPTQKSSYNEQFF. The CDR3 nucleotides read TGTGCCAGCTCACCAACCCAGAAGAGCTCCTACAATGAGCAGTTCTTC. The gene calls are TRBV18 and TRBJ2-1; D gene unclear. The germline gives CDR1 KGHSH, CDR2 LQKENI. The CDR3 has 16 residues. V was cut by 2 bases and J by 0 bases, with 11 bases left in between.

This chain uses TRBV19 with TRBJ1-5; no clear D gene. This CDR3 has 12 amino acids. V was shortened by 1 base and J by 7 bases, with 5 bases between the two germline ends. Germline CDR1 LNHDA, CDR2 SQIVND (reference sequence). Here the CDR3 DNA reads TGTGCCAGTAGTATAGTTCGACAGCCCCAGCATTTT. It translates to CASSIVRQPQHF.

This clonotype was seen many times. The chain combines TRBV12-3 or TRBV12-4 with TRBJ1-5, with TRBD1 identical over 8 bases. Trimming took 6 bases from V and 2 from J; bases not matched to a gene: 3. The length of the CDR3 is 14 residues. The CDR3 sequence: CASSSTGGNQPQHF. CDR3 coding DNA: TGTGCCAGCAGCTCGACAGGGGGCAATCAGCCCCAGCATTTT.

The table lists this clonotype with a few counts. V is TRBV10-3 and J is TRBJ2-1; D is possibly TRBD2 (13 bases). The length of the CDR3 is 24 residues. CDR1 is ENHRY and CDR2 is SYGVKD in the germline V gene. Deletions cut 6 bases from V and 10 bases from J, with 49 bases between. The CDR3 here is CAISPAGTGGLGLAGRGTHREQFF. In nucleotides, the CDR3 is TGTGCCATCAGCCCAGCCGGGACAGGGGGCTTGGGACTAGCGGGGAGGGGGACACATCGGGAGCAGTTCTTC.

Many counts were recorded for this clonotype. The chain recombines TRBV6-2 or TRBV6-3 with TRBJ1-1; D gene ambiguous. V was shortened by 6 bases and J by 5 bases, with 10 bases between the two germline ends. Germline-derived CDR1 and CDR2 are MNHEY and SVGEGT. This CDR3 region has 12 residues. CDR3 amino acids: CASRSPGTEAFF. In DNA, the CDR3 is TGTGCCAGCAGGAGCCCTGGAACTGAAGCTTTCTTT.

In its sample, this clonotype was seen a few times. This sequence joins TRBV20-1 and TRBJ2-5; D is uncertain. Germline V lookup: CDR1 DFQATT, CDR2 SNEGSKA (reference sequence). This CDR3 spans 13 amino acids. CDR3 in amino acids: CRAGRGLQETQYF. Written as DNA, the CDR3 is TGCAGGGCTGGGCGTGGGCTACAAGAGACCCAGTACTTC.

This clonotype has only a few counts. The chain couples TRBV6-5 to TRBJ2-5; D remains ambiguous. V dropped 4 bases and J dropped 4 bases, with 16 bases sitting between them. Germline assignment: CDR1 MNHEY and CDR2 SVGAGI. The CDR3 sequence is 15 residues long. This chain's CDR3 is CASSSGAYSRETQYF. CDR3 DNA sequence: TGTGCCAGCAGTTCGGGTGCTTACTCACGAGAGACCCAGTACTTC.

This clonotype was observed many times. The genes are TRBV28 and TRBJ2-3, with D possibly being TRBD2 (6 bases). Per germline, CDR1 MDHEN and CDR2 SYDVKM. This CDR3 comprises 15 residues. The ends were cut back, 6 bases at V and 0 bases at J, with 13 bases in the middle. This CDR3 is CASSPRGFSTDTQYF. CDR3 bases: TGTGCCAGCAGCCCCCGGGGGTTCAGCACAGATACGCAGTATTTT.

At least ten counts were recorded for this clonotype. The chain combines TRBV3-1 with TRBJ1-3; D is unclear. The CDR3 runs to 15 residues. V was pared by 0 bases and J by 0 bases, with 6 bases between. CDR1 is LGHDT, CDR2 YNNKEL, per germline (reference sequence). The CDR3 is CASSQEPSSGNTIYF. The CDR3 bases are TGTGCCAGCAGCCAAGAGCCGAGCTCTGGAAACACCATATATTTT. The full variable domain, its missing parts supplied by reference TRBV3-1 and TRBJ1-3, is DTAVSQTPKYLVTQMGNDKSIKCEQNLGHDTMYWYKQDSKKFLKIMFSYNNKELIINETVPNRFSPKSPDKAHLNLHINSLELGDSAVYFCASSQEPSSGNTIYFGEGSWLTVV.

This clonotype was counted once. This chain links TRBV13 with TRBJ2-3, with 8 nucleotides matching TRBD2. CDR1 and CDR2 from the germline V gene are PRHDT and FYEKMQ (reference sequence). The CDR3 spans 17 residues. Unmatched junction bases numbered 10, after V lost 5 bases and J lost 0 bases. The CDR3 DNA reads as TGTGCCAGCAGCCCCCGGACTAGCTTGGGGAGCACAGATACGCAGTATTTT. It translates to CASSPRTSLGSTDTQYF.

The chain combines TRBV15 with TRBJ2-2; 8 bases are a match to TRBD1. This CDR3 comprises 17 residues. Per germline, CDR1 LNHNV and CDR2 YYDKDF (reference sequence). Trimming removed 0 bases from V and 2 bases from J; junction bases left unmatched: 5. The CDR3 DNA follows: TGTGCCACCAGCAGAGATTGGGACAGGTTAAACACCGGGGAGCTGTTTTTT. Its protein is CATSRDWDRLNTGELFF.

This clonotype was seen more than once but under ten times. CDR3 sequence reads: CAWSVPRLAKNIQYF. CDR3 DNA sequence: TGTGCCTGGAGTGTACCGCGACTAGCCAAAAACATTCAGTACTTC. The V call is TRBV30, the J call TRBJ2-4; no clear D gene. V lost 0 bases and J 0 bases, leaving 9 bases between the germline ends. The germline CDR1 and CDR2 sequences are GTSNPN and SVGIG (reference sequence). The CDR3 extends over 15 amino acids.

In DNA form, the CDR3 reads TGTGCCAGCAGTGACTCGGCGGGAATTGAGCAGTTCTTC. As protein: CASSDSAGIEQFF. The chain employs TRBV6-4 and TRBJ2-1; tentative D call: TRBD2 (6 bases). Per the germline V gene, CDR1 is MRHNA and CDR2 is SNTAGT. V shed 0 bases and J shed 9 bases, with 9 bases lying between them. The CDR3 length is 13 residues.

This clonotype came up many times. The rearrangement links TRBV5-1 to TRBJ2-3; 8 bases are shared with TRBD1. Germline CDR1 reads SGHRS; CDR2 reads YFSETQ. The V and J ends lost 3 bases and 2 bases, in that order; junction bases with no gene match: 5. The CDR3 is 15 residues long. CDR3: CASSSRTGPTDTQYF. The CDR3 DNA follows: TGCGCCAGCAGCTCCAGGACAGGGCCCACAGATACGCAGTATTTT.